This T cell receptor beta chain was identified during a study of CD8+CD57+ T cells in acquired aplastic anemia. The wider study: Sorted CD4+ and CD8+ cell DNA averaged 3.2 ug.

Findings of the study overall: A significant difference in CD8+ Simpson's diversity between patients and controls was not found. Overlap between patients and controls comprised about 28 CD8+ CDR3 sequences.

All patients picked for sequencing had shown, by flow cytometry, an expansion of CD8+CD57+ cells. Severe acquired aplastic anemia was present in all patients. A word on this clonotype: Its antigen is unidentified.

Genomic DNA provided the template from which TCR beta VDJ and CDR3 profiles were obtained. TCRdb reprocessed the reads via MiXCR and lists one record per CDR3 protein. The sample shows 310,000 or so distinct CDR3 sequences, 56% of them seen only once. The sample consisted of sorted CD4+, CD8+, or CD8+CD57+ T cells (not recorded which) from PBMCs. The TCR was taken from a human donor with aplastic anemia.

The CDR3 sequence: CASSLSGRGRTDTQYF. CDR3 sequence (DNA): TGTGCCAGCAGCTTATCAGGCAGGGGACGCACAGATACGCAGTATTTT. The rearrangement joins TRBV7-9 to TRBJ2-3; TRBD1 might be the D (6 bases). Germline-derived CDR1 and CDR2 are SEHNR and FQNEAQ (reference sequence). The CDR3 length is 16 residues. Trimming pared 2 bases from V and 1 base from J, leaving 13 bases between.